This T cell receptor beta chain stems from a study of regulatory T cells in long-lasting Graves disease. The CDR3 runs 15 residues. V gave up 7 bases and J gave up 0 bases, with 15 bases separating them. This clonotype was picked up many times. Building the TCR beta libraries relied on iRepertoire HTBI primers, and CDR3 regions underwent Arm-PCR. TCRdb fed the multiplex PCR reads into MiXCR, producing one record per CDR3 protein. The profile shows approximately 690,000 distinct CDR3 sequences, roughly 30% of them singletons. Time point of the sample: persistent/refractory GD, antithyroid drugs over 5 years with positive TRAb. Construction of the TCR library relied on RNA isolated from PBMCs.

The rearrangement links TRBV12-3 or TRBV12-4 to TRBJ1-1; D is undetermined. Sample: peripheral blood mononuclear cells (PBMCs), taken when the disease was refractory, from a patient treated with antithyroid drugs. This TCR derives from a female donor with Graves disease. This CDR3 is CASNPGRSMNTEAFF. CDR3 sequence (DNA): TGTGCCAGCAATCCCGGACGCAGCATGAACACTGAAGCTTTCTTT.